This record concerns one T cell receptor (beta chain) sequence. Trimming removed 0 bases at V and 1 base at J, with 10 bases between. CDR1 is SGDLS and CDR2 is YYNGEE in the germline V gene. The CDR3 extends over 15 amino acids. Cohort allocation depended upon clinical history that participants reported. Two consecutive negative NP/OP PCR tests, clearance, or resolved symptoms defined Cohort 3 recovery. Original data processing: Quantification of nucleated cells was approximated via reference gene primer amplification. Clones were sequenced by immunoSEQ multiplex PCR, and TCRdb holds only the in-frame ones, with some missing. V, J and clone size reflect that table, while D and trimming were determined from the DNA. The sample lists under 450,000 clones; around 83% were seen once. The sample belongs to a study of blood T cell repertoires in COVID-19. Study information: The study drew acute and convalescent COVID-19 samples from the United States, Italy and Spain.

This chain connects TRBV9 to TRBJ1-1; D ambiguous. The sample comprised PBMCs or T cells enriched from blood (not recorded which). This TCR was sampled from a woman aged 50 to 60 who had recovered from COVID-19. CDR3 coding DNA: TGTGCCAGCAGCGTAGACGGGGTGTCGAACACTGAAGCTTTCTTT. Residues: CASSVDGVSNTEAFF.